The T cell receptor (beta chain) under discussion was sequenced for a study of immune aging and cytomegalovirus after organ transplant (dated by TCRdb to the early 2020s). Broadly, across the study: Every transplant recipient was given three-drug immunosuppression consisting of prednisone, tacrolimus, and mycophenolate.

Interpreted using the paper, the time point label stands for: five sample-tagged time points from pre-transplant (day -1) to day 368 post-transplant, pooled. Thawed PBMC were stimulated for about 11 hours with a CMV IE-1 overlapping peptide library without transport inhibitors. After thawing, cells rested overnight before stimulation in R10 medium with CD28/CD49d costimulation. The IE-1 peptide library was made up of 15-amino-acid peptides with 11-amino-acid overlaps. Each time point was barcoded using BD Single-Cell Multiplexing Kit Sample Tags, after which the barcoded samples were pooled and stained with oligo-conjugated anti-CD45RA plus sorting antibodies. A BD FACSAria III was used to sort CMV-responsive CD8+CD137+ and CD4+CD154+ T cells at 4-way purity. EDTA vacutainers were used to collect blood, which was then processed with a Ficoll gradient within 1-24 hours. Broader findings and caveats from the paper: TEMRA cells made up a larger share of large clones, and the seven largest clones (around 1,900 cells) gained aged and TEMRA cells while losing TCM cells. Aged-phenotype cells increased post-transplant regardless of clone size, earlier in large clones (days 200-264) than small clones, following viremia. Since the sequencing data did not include a CD57 measurement, a conservative gene-based definition of aging was used in its place.

As for this clonotype: Its cognate antigen has yet to be identified. Base quality data are lacking; no much larger clone is found one base away.

Library preparation used single-cell sequencing. Reads for this sample came from an Illumina NovaSeq 6000. For cell capture and library preparation, the team used the BD Rhapsody Targeted mRNA and AbSeq Reagent Kit in a microwell format. Libraries were prepared to cover TCR, sample tags, AbSeq, and targeted mRNA from the Human T-Cell Expression Panel plus custom TOX and TOX2 primers. Libraries were sequenced on an Illumina NovaSeq. Concerning the study's data processing: The analysis covered 10,000 to 13,000 cells in total, of which 7076 were CD8 T cells and around 4,000 were CD8 T cells with an identifiable TCR CDR3. Raw data were processed with the BD Rhapsody Targeted Analysis Pipeline with V(D)J processing on the Seven Bridges Genomics platform. Quality control, Sample Tag demultiplexing with Lex-BDSMK, clone identification with VDJ Explorer, and Seurat clustering were all done in SeqGeq 1.6.0. Clones comprising <1% of CD8 T cells were considered non-expanded; clones comprising >2.5% of the sample were considered clonal expansions. In TCRdb, the public reads were trimmed at Q25 with fastp and aligned with MiXCR, with productive beta chains retained. Rows merge per CDR3 protein into single entries with the most common DNA and genes. Here the V and J calls rest on TCRdb's processing, not on the authors' analysis. The sample yields approximately 22,000 distinct CDR3 sequences; just over 35% were counted once. The ten largest clones capture less than 30% of the sample.

V loses 5 bases at its end and J loses 7 bases; junction bases beyond the gene matches: 3. The CDR3 holds 13 amino acids from the cysteine to the phenylalanine. The read is trimmed to its CDR3 DNA, 39 bases read in frame from base 1. Via the germline V gene, CDR1 is SGHNT and CDR2 YENEEA. Material: CMV peptide-activated CD4+ and CD8+ T cells sorted from blood, obtained at five time points, pooled. The cell subset or site label of this sample denotes: sorted CD8+CD137+ and CD4+CD154+ T cells after 11 to 13 h CMV IE-1 peptide stimulation. This sequence originates from a female donor who had a heart transplant and CMV viremia. The chain employs TRBV11-3 and TRBJ1-4, with 8 bases matching TRBD1. Here is the DNA: TGTGCCAGCAGCGGACAGGGCGGTGAAAAACTGTTTTTT. This codes for CASSGQGGEKLFF.